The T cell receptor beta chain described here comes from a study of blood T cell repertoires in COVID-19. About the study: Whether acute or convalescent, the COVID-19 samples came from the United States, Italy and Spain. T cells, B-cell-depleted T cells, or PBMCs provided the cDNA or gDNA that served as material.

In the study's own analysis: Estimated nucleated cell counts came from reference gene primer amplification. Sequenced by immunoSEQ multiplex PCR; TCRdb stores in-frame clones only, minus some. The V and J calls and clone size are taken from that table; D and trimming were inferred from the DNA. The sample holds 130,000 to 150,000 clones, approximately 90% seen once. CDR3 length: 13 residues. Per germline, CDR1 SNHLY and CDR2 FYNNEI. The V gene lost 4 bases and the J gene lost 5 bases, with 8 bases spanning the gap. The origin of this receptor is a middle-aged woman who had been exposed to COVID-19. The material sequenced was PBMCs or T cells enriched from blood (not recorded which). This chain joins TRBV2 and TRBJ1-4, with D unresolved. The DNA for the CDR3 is TGTGCCAGCAGTGCACAGTTCAATGAAAAACTGTTTTTT. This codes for CASSAQFNEKLFF.